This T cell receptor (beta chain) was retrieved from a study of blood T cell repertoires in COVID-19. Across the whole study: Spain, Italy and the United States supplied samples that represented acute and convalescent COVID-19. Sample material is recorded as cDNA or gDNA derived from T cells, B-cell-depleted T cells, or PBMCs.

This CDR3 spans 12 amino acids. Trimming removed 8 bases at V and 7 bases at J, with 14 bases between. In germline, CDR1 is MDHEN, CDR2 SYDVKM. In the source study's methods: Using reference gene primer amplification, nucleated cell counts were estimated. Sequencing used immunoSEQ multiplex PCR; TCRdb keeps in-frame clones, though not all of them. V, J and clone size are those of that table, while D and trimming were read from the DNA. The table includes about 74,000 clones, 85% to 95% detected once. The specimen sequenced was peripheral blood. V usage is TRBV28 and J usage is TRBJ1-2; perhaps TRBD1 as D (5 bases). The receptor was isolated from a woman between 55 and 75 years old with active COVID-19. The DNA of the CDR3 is TGTGCCAGCGGGTCAACAAGGGGTGGCTACACCTTC. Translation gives CASGSTRGGYTF.